This T cell receptor (beta chain) comes out of a study of prognosis after radiotherapy for stage I lung cancer. Amplification of the TCR beta CDR3 (from genomic DNA) was done by two-round multiplex PCR. Round one of PCR was performed, and it used primers specific to each TRBV and TRBJ gene. Primers of the universal type were employed in the second round of PCR. TCRdb independently ran MiXCR on the multiplex PCR reads; one entry per CDR3 protein. The repertoire consists of about 27,000 distinct CDR3 sequences, with 46% occurring once and the leading ten covering around 14%. This clonotype has more than one count but fewer than ten. The antigen is unknown. Germline is not matched at one junction end, which may reflect a read error. The CDR3 runs to 16 residues. Germline CDR1 reads MDHEN; CDR2 reads SYDVKM. Study results and caveats: Tumor-specific reactivity of the expanded TCR clones remained undetermined. With medians of about 9,200 versus 6,500, unique TCR clone counts fell after stereotactic body radiation therapy. It was in patients who developed distant metastases that Shannon entropy after stereotactic body radiation therapy was lower.

The V and J genes are TRBV28 and TRBJ2-5; TRBD1 or TRBD2 may be the D gene (5 bases each). The receptor was derived from a donor at least 50 years old with non-small cell lung cancer. The specimen was PBMCs, collected before or after stereotactic body radiation therapy (not recorded which). CDR3 amino acids: CAISARGIGNQETQYF. The DNA for the CDR3 is TGTGCCATCAGTGCGAGGGGAATCGGTAATCAAGAGACCCAGTACTTC.